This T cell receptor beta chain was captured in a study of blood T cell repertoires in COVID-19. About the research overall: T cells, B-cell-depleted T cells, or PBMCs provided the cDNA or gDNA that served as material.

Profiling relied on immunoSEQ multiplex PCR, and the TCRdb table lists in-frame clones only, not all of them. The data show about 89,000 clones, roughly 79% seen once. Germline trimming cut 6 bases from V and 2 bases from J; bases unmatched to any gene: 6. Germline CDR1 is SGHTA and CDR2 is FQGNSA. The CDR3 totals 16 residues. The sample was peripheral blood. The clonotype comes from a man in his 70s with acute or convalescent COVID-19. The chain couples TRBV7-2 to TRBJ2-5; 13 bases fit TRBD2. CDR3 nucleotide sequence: TGTGCCAGCAGATCCGGGACTAGCGGGGCACAAGAGACCCAGTACTTC. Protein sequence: CASRSGTSGAQETQYF.